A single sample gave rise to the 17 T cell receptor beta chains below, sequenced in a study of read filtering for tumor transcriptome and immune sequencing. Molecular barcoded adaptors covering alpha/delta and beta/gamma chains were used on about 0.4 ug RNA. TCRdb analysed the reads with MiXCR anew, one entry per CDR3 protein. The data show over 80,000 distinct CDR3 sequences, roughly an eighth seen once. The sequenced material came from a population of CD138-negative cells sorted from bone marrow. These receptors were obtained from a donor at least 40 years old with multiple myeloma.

The CDR3 sequence is CSAPTGASKQYF. The CDR3 nucleotides read TGCAGTGCCCCGACAGGGGCCTCCAAGCAGTACTTC. The chain is built from TRBV20-1 and TRBJ2-7; 8 positions match TRBD1. This CDR3 spans 12 amino acids. V trimming: 6 bases; J trimming: 8 bases; junction bases outside the gene matches: 9. From germline, CDR1 is DFQATT and CDR2 SNEGSKA (reference sequence).

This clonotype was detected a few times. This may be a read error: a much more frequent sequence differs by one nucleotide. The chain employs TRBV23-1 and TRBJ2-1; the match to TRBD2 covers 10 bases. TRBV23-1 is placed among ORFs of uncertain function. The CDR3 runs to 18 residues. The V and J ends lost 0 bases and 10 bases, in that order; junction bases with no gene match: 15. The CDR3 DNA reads TGCGCCAGCAGTCAATCGCAGGGTAACATAGCGGGAGGAGAGGAGCAGTTCTTC. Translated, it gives CASSQSQGNIAGGEEQFF.

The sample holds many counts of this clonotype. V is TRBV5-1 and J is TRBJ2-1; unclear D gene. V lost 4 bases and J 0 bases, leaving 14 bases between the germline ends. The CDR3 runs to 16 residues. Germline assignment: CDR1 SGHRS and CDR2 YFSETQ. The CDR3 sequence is CASSPSSGSSYNEQFF. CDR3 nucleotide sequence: TGCGCCAGCAGCCCGTCCTCAGGCAGCTCCTACAATGAGCAGTTCTTC. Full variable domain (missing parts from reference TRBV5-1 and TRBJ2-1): KAGVTQTPRYLIKTRGQQVTLSCSPISGHRSVSWYQQTPGQGLQFLFEYFSETQRNKGNFPGRFSGRQFSNSRSEMNVSTLELGDSALYLCASSPSSGSSYNEQFFGPGTRLTVL.

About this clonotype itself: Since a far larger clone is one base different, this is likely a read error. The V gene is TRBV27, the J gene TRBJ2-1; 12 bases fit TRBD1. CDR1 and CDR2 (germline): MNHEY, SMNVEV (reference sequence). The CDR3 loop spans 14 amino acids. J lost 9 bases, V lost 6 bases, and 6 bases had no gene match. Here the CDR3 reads CASSPGTGGVEQFF. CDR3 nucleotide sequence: TGTGCCAGCAGCCCCGGGACAGGGGGCGTTGAGCAGTTCTTC.

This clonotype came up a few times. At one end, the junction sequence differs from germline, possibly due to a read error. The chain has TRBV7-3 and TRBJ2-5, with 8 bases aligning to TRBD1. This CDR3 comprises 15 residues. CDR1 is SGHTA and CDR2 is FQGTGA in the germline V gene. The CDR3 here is CASSSGRQGTETLYF. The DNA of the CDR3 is TGTGCCAGCAGCTCCGGCCGACAGGGGACGGAGACCCTGTACTTC.

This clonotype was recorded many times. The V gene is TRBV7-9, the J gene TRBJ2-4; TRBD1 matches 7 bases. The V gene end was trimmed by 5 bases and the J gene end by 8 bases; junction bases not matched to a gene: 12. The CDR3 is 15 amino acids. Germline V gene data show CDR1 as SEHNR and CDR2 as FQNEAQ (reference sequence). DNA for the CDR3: TGTGCCAGCAGCCGAACAGGGGACCGCCGGGACATTCAGTACTTC. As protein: CASSRTGDRRDIQYF.

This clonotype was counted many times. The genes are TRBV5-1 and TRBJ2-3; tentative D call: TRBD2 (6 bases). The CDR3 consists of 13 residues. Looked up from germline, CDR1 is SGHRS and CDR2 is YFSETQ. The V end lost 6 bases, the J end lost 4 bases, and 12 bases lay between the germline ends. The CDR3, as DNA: TGCGCCAGCAACCAGGGAGGCCCAGATACGCAGTATTTT. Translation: CASNQGGPDTQYF.

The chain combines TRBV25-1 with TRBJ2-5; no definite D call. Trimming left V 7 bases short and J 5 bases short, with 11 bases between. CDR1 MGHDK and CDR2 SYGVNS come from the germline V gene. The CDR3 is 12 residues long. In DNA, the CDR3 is TGTGCCAGCATAGGCCCGCAGGAGACCCAGTACTTC. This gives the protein CASIGPQETQYF.

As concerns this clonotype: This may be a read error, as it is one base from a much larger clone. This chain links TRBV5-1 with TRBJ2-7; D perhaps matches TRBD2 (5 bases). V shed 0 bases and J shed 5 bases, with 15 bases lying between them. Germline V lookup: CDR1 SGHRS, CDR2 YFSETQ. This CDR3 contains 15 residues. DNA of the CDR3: TGCGCCAGCAGCTTGGGAGGGTTCAAGTCCCACGAGCAGTACTTC. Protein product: CASSLGGFKSHEQYF.

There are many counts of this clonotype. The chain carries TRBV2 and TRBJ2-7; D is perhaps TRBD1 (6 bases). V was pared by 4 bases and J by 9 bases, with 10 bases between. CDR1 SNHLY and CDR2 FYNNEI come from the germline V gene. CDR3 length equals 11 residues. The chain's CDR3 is CASSASGVQYF. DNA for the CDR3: TGTGCCAGCAGTGCCTCAGGGGTGCAGTACTTC. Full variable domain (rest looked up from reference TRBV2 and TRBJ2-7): EPEVTQTPSHQVTQMGQEVILRCVPISNHLYFYWYRQILGQKVEFLVSFYNNEISEKSEIFDDQFSVERPDGSNFTLKIRSTKLEDSAMYFCASSASGVQYFGPGTRLTVT.

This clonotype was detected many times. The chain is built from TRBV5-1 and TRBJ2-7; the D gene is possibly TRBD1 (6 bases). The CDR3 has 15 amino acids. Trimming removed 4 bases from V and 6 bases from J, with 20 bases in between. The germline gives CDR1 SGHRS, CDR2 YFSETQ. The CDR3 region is CASSPTDSPGAEQYF. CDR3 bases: TGCGCCAGCAGCCCGACGGACTCTCCAGGGGCCGAGCAGTACTTC. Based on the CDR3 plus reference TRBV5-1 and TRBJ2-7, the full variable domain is KAGVTQTPRYLIKTRGQQVTLSCSPISGHRSVSWYQQTPGQGLQFLFEYFSETQRNKGNFPGRFSGRQFSNSRSEMNVSTLELGDSALYLCASSPTDSPGAEQYFGPGTRLTVT.

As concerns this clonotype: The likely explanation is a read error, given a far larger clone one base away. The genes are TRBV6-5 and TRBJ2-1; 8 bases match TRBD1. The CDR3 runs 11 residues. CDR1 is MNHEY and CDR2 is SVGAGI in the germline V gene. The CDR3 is CAGSYAGQEFF. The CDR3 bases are TGTGCCGGCAGTTATGCGGGACAGGAGTTCTTC.

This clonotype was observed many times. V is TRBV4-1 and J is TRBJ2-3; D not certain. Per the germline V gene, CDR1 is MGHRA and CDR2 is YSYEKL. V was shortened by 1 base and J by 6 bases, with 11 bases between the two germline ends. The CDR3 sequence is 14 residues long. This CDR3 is CASSQGGRSDTQYF. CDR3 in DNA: TGCGCCAGCAGCCAAGGGGGAAGGTCGGATACGCAGTATTTT.

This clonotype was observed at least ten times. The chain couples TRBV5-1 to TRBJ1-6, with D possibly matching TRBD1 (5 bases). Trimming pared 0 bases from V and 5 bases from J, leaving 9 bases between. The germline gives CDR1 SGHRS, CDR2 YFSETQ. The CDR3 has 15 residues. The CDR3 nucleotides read TGCGCCAGCAGCTTGGGAGGGGAAAATAATTCACCCCTCCACTTT. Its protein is CASSLGGENNSPLHF. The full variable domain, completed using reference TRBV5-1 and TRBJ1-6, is KAGVTQTPRYLIKTRGQQVTLSCSPISGHRSVSWYQQTPGQGLQFLFEYFSETQRNKGNFPGRFSGRQFSNSRSEMNVSTLELGDSALYLCASSLGGENNSPLHFGNGTRLTVT.

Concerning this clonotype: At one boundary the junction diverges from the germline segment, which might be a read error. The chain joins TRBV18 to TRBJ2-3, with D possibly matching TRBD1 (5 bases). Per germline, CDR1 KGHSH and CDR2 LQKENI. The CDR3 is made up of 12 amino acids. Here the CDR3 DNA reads TGTGCCAGCTCGCCACAGGATTATACGCGGTATTTT. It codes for CASSPQDYTRYF.

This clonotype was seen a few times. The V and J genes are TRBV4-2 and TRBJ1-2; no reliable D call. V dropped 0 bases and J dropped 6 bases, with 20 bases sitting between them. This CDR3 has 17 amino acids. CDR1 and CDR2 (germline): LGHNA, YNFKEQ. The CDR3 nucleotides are TGTGCCAGCAGCCAAGATCAGCTATACAGTCGGGCCGATGGCTACACCTTC. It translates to CASSQDQLYSRADGYTF.

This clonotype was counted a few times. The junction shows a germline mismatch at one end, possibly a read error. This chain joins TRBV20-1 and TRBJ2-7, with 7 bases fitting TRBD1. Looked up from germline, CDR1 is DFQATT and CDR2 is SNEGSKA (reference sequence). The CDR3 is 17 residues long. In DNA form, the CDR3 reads TGCAGTGCTAGGACGTCTCCCCGAACCAGGGGGAGCTGGGGGCAGTGCTTC. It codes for CSARTSPRTRGSWGQCF.